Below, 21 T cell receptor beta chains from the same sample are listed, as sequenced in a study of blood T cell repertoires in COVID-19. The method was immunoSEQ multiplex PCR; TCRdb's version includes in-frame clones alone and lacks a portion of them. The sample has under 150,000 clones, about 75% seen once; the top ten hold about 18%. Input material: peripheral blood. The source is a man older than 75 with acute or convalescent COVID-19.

CDR3 sequence: CASSPSLYSVLYGYTF. CDR3 sequence (DNA): TGTGCCAGCAGCCCCTCGCTCTACTCTGTCCTCTATGGCTACACCTTC. The V gene is TRBV7-2, the J gene TRBJ1-2; D call uncertain. There are 16 residues in the CDR3. Germline V gene data show CDR1 as SGHTA and CDR2 as FQGNSA. Trimming cost V 5 bases and J 4 bases, with 20 bases left between them.

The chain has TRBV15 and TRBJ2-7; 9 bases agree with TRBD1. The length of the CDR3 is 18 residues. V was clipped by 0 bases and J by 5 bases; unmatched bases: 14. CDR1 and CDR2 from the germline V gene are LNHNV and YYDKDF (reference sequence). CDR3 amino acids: CATSRDLGHRDRAHEQYF. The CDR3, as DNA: TGTGCCACCAGCAGAGATCTGGGCCACCGGGACAGGGCCCACGAGCAGTACTTC.

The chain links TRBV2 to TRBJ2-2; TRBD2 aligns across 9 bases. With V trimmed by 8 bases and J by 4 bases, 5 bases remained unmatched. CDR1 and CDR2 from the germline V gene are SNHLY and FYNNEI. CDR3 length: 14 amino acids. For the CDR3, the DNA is TGTGCCAGCGGACTAGCGTGGGCCACCGGGGAGCTGTTTTTT. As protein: CASGLAWATGELFF.

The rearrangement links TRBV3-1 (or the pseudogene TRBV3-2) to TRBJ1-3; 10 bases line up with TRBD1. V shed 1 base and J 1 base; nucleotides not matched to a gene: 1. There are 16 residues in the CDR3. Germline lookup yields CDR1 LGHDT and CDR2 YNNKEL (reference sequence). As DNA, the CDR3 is TGTGCCAGCAGCCAAGGGACAGGGGGTTCTGGAAACACCATATATTTT. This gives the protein CASSQGTGGSGNTIYF.

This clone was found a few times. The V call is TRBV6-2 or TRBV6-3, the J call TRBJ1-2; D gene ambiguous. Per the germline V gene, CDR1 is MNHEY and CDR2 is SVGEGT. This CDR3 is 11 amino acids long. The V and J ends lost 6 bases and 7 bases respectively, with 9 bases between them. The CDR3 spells CASSLAGGYTF. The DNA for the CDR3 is TGTGCCAGCAGCCTCGCGGGTGGCTACACCTTC.

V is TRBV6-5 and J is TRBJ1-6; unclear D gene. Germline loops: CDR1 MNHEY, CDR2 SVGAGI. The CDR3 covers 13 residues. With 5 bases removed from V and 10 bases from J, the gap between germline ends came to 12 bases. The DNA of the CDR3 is TGTGCCAGCAGTAATCCGGCGGAATCACCCCTCCACTTT. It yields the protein CASSNPAESPLHF.

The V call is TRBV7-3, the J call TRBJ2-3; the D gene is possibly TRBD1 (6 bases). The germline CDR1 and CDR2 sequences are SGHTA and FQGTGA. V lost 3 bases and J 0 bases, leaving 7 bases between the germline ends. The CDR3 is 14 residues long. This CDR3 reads CASSLGASTDTQYF. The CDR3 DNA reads TGTGCCAGCAGCTTGGGGGCCAGCACAGATACGCAGTATTTT.

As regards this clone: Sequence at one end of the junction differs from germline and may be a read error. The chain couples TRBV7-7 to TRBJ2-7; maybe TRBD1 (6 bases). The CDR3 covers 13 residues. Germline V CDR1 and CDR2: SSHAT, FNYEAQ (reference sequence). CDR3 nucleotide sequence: TGTGCTAGCAGCTCCTCCGGACAGTCCAGGCAGTACTTC. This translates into CASSSSGQSRQYF.

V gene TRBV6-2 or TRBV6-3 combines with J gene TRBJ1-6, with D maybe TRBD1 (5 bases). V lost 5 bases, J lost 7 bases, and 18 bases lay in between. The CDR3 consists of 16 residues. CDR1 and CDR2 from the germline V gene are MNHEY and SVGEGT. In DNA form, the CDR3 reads TGTGCCAGCAGTGCCCCGGGGGGGTCTAAGAATTCACCCCTCCACTTT. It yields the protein CASSAPGGSKNSPLHF.

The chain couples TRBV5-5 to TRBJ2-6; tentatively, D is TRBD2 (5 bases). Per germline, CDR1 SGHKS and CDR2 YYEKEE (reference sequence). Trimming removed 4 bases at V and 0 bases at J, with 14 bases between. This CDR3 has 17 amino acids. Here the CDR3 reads CASSLREGYSGANVLTF. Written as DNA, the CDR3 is TGTGCCAGCAGCCTCCGCGAGGGTTACTCTGGGGCCAACGTCCTGACTTTC.

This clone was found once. CDR3 region: CASSEGLAGVGELFF. CDR3 bases: TGTGCCAGCAGTGAAGGACTAGCGGGGGTCGGGGAGCTGTTTTTT. The chain is built from TRBV6-1 and TRBJ2-2; 12 nucleotides match TRBD2. Per the germline V gene, CDR1 is MNHNS and CDR2 is SASEGT. The V segment lost 1 base and the J segment 7 bases; nucleotides outside the gene matches: 1. CDR3 length: 15 residues.

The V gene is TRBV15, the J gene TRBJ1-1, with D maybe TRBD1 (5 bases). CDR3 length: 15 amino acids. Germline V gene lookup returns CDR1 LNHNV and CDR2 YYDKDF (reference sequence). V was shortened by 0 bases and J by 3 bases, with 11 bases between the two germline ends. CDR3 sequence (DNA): TGTGCCACCAGCAGAGATCCCAGGGCCCACACTGAAGCTTTCTTT. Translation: CATSRDPRAHTEAFF.

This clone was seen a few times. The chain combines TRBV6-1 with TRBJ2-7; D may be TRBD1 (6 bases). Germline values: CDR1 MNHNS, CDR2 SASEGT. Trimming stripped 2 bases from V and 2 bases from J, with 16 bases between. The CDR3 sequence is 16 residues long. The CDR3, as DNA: TGTGCCAGCAGTGAACAGGTGGGCAGGGGTGCCTACGAGCAGTACTTC. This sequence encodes CASSEQVGRGAYEQYF.

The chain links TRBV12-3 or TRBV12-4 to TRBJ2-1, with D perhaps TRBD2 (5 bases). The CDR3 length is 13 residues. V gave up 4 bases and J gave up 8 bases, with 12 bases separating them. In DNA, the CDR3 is TGTGCCAGCAGTTGGGCTAGCTTCGATGAGCAGTTCTTC. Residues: CASSWASFDEQFF.

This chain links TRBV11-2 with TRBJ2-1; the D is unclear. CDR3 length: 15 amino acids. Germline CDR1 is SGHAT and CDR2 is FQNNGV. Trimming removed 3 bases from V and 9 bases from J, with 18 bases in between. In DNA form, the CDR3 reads TGTGCCAGCAGCTTTTTCGACTCGCCATCGGGTGAGCAGTTCTTC. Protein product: CASSFFDSPSGEQFF.

CDR3 bases: TGTGCCAGCAGCTCCTACAGGGGAAACTATGGCTACACCTTC. It encodes CASSSYRGNYGYTF. This chain uses TRBV7-2 with TRBJ1-2, with 7 bases aligning to TRBD1. J lost 2 bases, V lost 4 bases, and 4 bases had no gene match. The germline CDR1 and CDR2 sequences are SGHTA and FQGNSA. The CDR3 has 14 residues.

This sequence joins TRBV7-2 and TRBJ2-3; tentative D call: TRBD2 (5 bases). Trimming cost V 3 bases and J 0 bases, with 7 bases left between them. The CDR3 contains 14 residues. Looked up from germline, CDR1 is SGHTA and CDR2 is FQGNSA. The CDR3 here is CASSFRDSTDTQYF. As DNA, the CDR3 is TGTGCCAGCAGCTTTCGGGATAGCACAGATACGCAGTATTTT.

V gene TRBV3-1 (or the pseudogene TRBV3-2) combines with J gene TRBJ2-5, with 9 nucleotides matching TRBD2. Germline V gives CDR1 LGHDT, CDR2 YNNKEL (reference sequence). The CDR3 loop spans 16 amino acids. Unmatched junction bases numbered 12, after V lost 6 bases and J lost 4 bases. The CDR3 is CASRTSGGGARETQYF. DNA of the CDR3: TGTGCCAGCAGGACAAGCGGCGGGGGGGCAAGAGAGACCCAGTACTTC.

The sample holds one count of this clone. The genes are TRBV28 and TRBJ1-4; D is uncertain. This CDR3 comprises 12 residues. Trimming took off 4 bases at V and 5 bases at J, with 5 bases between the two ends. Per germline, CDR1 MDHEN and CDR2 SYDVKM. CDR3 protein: CASSSLNEKLFF. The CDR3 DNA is TGTGCCAGCAGTTCTCTGAATGAAAAACTGTTTTTT.

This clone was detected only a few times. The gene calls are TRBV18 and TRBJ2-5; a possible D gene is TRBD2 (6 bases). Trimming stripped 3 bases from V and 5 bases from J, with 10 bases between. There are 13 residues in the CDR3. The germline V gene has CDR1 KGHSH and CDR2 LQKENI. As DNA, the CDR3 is TGTGCCAGCTCACCGCTCCGGGGGGAGACCCAGTACTTC. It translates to CASSPLRGETQYF.

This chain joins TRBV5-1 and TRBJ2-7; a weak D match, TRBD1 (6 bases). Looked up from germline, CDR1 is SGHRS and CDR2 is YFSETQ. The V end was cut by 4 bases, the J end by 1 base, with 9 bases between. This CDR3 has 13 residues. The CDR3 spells CASSRTVSYEQYF. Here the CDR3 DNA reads TGCGCCAGCAGCCGGACAGTGTCCTACGAGCAGTACTTC.